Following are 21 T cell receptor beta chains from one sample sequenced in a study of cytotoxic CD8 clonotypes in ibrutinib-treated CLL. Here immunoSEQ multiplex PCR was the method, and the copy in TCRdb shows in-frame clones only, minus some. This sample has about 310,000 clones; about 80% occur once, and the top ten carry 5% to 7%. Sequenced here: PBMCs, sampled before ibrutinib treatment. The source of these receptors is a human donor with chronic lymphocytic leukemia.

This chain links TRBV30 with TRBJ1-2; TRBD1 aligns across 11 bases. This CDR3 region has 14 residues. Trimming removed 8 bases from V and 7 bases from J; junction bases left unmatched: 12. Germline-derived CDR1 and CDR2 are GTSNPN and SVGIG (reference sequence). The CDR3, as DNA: TGTGCCGGGAAGGGTGGGACAGGGGGTTTTGGCTACACCTTC. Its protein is CAGKGGTGGFGYTF.

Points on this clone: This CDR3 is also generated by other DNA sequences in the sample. CDR3 DNA: TGTGCCAGCAGCCAAGATTTCGGGCTAGCGGGAGGAAATGAGCAGTTCTTC. This encodes CASSQDFGLAGGNEQFF. The rearrangement links TRBV4-2 to TRBJ2-1; TRBD2 matches 11 bases. The CDR3 extends over 17 amino acids. Germline V gives CDR1 LGHNA, CDR2 YNFKEQ. J lost 7 bases, V lost 0 bases, and 8 bases had no gene match.

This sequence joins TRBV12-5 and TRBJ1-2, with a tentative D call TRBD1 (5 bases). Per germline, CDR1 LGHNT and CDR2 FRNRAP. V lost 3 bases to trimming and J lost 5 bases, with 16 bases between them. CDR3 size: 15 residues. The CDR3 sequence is CASGLDGGTVYGYTF. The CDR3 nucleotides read TGTGCTAGTGGTTTAGACGGGGGGACCGTATATGGCTACACCTTC.

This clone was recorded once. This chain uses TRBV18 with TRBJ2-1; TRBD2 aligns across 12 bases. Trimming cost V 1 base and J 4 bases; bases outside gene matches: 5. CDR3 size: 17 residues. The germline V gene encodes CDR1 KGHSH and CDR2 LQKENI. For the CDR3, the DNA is TGTGCCAGCTCACCACGTTCCGGGACTAGCGGGTACAATGAGCAGTTCTTC. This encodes CASSPRSGTSGYNEQFF.

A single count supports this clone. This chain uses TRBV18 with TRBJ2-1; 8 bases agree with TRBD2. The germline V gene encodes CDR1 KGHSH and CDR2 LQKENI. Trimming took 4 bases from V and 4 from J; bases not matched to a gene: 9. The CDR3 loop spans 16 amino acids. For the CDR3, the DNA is TGTGCCAGCTCACAAACCCCGGGACTAGTATACAATGAGCAGTTCTTC. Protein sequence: CASSQTPGLVYNEQFF.

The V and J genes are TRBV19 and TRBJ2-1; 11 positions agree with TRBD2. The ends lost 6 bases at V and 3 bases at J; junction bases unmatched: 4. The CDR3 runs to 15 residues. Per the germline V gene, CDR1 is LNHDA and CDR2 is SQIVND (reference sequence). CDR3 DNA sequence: TGTGCCAGTAGGGCCGGGACTAGCGGCTACAATGAGCAGTTCTTC. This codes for CASRAGTSGYNEQFF.

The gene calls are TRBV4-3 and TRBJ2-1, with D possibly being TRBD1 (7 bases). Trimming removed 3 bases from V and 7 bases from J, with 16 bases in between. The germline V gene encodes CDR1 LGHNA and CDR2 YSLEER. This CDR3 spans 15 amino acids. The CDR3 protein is CASSQMGQGGNEQFF. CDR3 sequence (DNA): TGCGCCAGCAGCCAGATGGGGCAGGGGGGTAATGAGCAGTTCTTC.

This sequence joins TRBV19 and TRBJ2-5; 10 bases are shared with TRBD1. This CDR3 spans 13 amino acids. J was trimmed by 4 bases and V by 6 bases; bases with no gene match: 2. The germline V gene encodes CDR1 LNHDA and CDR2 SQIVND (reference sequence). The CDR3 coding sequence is TGTGCCAGTAGACGACAGGGGGCAGAGACCCAGTACTTC. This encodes CASRRQGAETQYF.

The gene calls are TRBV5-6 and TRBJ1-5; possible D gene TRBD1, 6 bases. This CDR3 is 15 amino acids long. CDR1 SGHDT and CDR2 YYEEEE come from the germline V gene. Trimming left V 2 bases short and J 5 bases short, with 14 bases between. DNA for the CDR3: TGTGCCAGCAGCTTTAGTGGGCAGGGGTATCAGCCCCAGCATTTT. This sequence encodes CASSFSGQGYQPQHF.

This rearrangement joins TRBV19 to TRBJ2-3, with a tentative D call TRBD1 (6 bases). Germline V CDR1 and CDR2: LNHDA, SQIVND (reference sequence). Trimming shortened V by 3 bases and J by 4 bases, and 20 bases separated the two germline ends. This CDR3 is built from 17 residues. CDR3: CASSMGRGEGVPDTQYF. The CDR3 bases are TGTGCCAGTAGTATGGGCCGGGGTGAGGGGGTCCCAGATACGCAGTATTTT.

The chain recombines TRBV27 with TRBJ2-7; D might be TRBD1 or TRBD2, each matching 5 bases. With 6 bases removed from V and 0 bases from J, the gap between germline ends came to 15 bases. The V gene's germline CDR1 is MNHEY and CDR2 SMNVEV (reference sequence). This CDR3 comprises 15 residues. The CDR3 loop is CASRPGTRSSYEQYF. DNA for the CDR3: TGTGCCAGCAGGCCCGGGACGAGGAGCTCCTACGAGCAGTACTTC.

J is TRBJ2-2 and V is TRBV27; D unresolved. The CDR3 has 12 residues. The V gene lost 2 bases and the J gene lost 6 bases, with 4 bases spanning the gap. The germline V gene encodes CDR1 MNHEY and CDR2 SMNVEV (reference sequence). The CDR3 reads CASSLTPGELFF. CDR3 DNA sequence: TGTGCCAGCAGTTTAACCCCCGGGGAGCTGTTTTTT.

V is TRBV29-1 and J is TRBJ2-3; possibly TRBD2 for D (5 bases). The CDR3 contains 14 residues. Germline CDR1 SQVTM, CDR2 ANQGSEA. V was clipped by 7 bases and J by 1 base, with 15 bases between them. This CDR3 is CSARRGLGTDTQYF. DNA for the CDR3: TGCAGCGCACGACGTGGACTGGGCACAGATACGCAGTATTTT.

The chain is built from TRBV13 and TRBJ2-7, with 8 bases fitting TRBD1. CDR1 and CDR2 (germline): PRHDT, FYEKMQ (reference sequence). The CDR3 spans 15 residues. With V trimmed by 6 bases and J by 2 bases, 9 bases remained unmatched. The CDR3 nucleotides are TGTGCCAGCAGTAGACAGGGGCTCAGCCCCTACGAGCAGTACTTC. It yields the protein CASSRQGLSPYEQYF.

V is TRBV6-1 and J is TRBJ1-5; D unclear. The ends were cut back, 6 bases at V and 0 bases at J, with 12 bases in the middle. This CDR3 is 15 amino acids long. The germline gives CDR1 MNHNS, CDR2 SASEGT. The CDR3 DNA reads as TGTGCCAGCAGGGGCCTAGGAAATAGCAATCAGCCCCAGCATTTT. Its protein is CASRGLGNSNQPQHF.

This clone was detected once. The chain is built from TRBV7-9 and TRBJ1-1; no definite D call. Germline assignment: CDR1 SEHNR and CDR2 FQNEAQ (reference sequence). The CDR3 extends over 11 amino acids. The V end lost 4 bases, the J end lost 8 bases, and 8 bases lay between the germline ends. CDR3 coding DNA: TGTGCCAGCAGCTATGACGGGGAAGCTTTCTTT. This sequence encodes CASSYDGEAFF.

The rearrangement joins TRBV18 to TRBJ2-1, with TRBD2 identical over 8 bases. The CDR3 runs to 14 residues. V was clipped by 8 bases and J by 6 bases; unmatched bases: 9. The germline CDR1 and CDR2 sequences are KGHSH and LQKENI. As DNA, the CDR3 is TGTGCCAGCCGCACGGGGGGGGCGGCCAATGAGCAGTTCTTC. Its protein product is CASRTGGAANEQFF. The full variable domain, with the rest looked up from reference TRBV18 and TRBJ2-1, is NAGVMQNPRHLVRRRGQEARLRCSPMKGHSHVYWYRQLPEEGLKFMVYLQKENIIDESGMPKERFSAEFPKEGPSILRIQQVVRGDSAAYFCASRTGGAANEQFFGPGTRLTVL.

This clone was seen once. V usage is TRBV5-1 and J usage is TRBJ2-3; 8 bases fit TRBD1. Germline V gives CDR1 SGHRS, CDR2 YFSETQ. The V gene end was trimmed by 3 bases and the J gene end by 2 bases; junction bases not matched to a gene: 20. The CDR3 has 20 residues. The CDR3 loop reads CASSSKSGPIEQGVTDTQYF. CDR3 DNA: TGCGCCAGCAGCTCGAAATCTGGGCCTATCGAACAGGGGGTCACAGATACGCAGTATTTT.

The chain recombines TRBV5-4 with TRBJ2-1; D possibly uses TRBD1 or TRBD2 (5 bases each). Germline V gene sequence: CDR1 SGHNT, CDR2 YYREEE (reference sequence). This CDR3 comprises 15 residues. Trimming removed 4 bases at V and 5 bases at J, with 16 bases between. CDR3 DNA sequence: TGTGCCAGCAGCCTCCCTGGGGGAGCGGACAATGAGCAGTTCTTC. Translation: CASSLPGGADNEQFF.

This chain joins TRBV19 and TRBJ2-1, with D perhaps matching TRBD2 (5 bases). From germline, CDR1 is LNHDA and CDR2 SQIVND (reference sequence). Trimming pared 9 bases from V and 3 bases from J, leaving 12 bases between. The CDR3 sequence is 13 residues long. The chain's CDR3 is CASSSSGYNEQFF. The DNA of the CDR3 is TGTGCCAGCTCCTCGAGCGGCTACAATGAGCAGTTCTTC.

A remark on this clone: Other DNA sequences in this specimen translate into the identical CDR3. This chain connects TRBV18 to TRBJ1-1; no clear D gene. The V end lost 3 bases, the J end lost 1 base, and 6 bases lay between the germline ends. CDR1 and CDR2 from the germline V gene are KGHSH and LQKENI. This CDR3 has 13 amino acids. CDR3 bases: TGTGCCAGCTCACCTACAGAGAACACTGAAGCTTTCTTT. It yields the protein CASSPTENTEAFF.